One and the same sample provided the 2 T cell receptor beta chains below, sequenced in a study of cytomegalovirus exposure and HLA in healthy donors. The study ran its PCR with 60 Vbeta and 13 Jbeta primers. The protocol was immunoSEQ multiplex PCR, while the TCRdb copy is restricted to in-frame clones and leaves out a portion. Among about 170,000 clones listed, around 62% were seen once. The sequenced sample consisted of PBMCs. The receptors here all came from a man in his forties or fifties in good health and CMV-seronegative.

This clone appeared a few times. J is TRBJ1-5 and V is TRBV5-1, with no clear D. Looked up from germline, CDR1 is SGHRS and CDR2 is YFSETQ. V gave up 0 bases and J gave up 3 bases, with 4 bases separating them. There are 13 residues in the CDR3. The CDR3, as DNA: TGCGCCAGCAGCTTGGACAACAATCAGCCCCAGCATTTT. Translation: CASSLDNNQPQHF.

V and J are TRBV29-1 and TRBJ1-2; tentatively, D is TRBD1 (5 bases). The germline CDR1 and CDR2 sequences are SQVTM and ANQGSEA. The CDR3 sequence is 13 residues long. V lost 5 bases, J lost 4 bases, and 14 bases lay in between. CDR3 loop: CSVNQGSGYGYTF. CDR3 sequence (DNA): TGCAGCGTTAACCAGGGTTCTGGCTATGGCTACACCTTC.